This TCR beta chain came from a study of blood T cell repertoires in COVID-19. Study-wide context: Collection of acute and convalescent COVID-19 samples took place in the United States, Italy and Spain. T cells, B-cell-depleted T cells, or PBMCs provided the cDNA or gDNA that served as material.

V lost 4 bases to trimming and J lost 4 bases; unmatched junction nucleotides: 5. This CDR3 region has 14 residues. Germline V CDR1 and CDR2: SGHNT, YYREEE (reference sequence). TCRdb's copy holds only in-frame clones and misses some; the assay was immunoSEQ multiplex PCR. There are 70,000 to 100,000 clones in the sample; more than 75% occur only once, and about 11% lies in the top ten. Input material: peripheral blood. The chain has TRBV5-4 and TRBJ1-2; 9 bases match TRBD1. This TCR was sampled from a human donor in a cohort sampled during active COVID-19. CDR3 nucleotide sequence: TGTGCCAGCAGCGAGGGACAGGGCATCTATGGCTACACCTTC. This encodes CASSEGQGIYGYTF.